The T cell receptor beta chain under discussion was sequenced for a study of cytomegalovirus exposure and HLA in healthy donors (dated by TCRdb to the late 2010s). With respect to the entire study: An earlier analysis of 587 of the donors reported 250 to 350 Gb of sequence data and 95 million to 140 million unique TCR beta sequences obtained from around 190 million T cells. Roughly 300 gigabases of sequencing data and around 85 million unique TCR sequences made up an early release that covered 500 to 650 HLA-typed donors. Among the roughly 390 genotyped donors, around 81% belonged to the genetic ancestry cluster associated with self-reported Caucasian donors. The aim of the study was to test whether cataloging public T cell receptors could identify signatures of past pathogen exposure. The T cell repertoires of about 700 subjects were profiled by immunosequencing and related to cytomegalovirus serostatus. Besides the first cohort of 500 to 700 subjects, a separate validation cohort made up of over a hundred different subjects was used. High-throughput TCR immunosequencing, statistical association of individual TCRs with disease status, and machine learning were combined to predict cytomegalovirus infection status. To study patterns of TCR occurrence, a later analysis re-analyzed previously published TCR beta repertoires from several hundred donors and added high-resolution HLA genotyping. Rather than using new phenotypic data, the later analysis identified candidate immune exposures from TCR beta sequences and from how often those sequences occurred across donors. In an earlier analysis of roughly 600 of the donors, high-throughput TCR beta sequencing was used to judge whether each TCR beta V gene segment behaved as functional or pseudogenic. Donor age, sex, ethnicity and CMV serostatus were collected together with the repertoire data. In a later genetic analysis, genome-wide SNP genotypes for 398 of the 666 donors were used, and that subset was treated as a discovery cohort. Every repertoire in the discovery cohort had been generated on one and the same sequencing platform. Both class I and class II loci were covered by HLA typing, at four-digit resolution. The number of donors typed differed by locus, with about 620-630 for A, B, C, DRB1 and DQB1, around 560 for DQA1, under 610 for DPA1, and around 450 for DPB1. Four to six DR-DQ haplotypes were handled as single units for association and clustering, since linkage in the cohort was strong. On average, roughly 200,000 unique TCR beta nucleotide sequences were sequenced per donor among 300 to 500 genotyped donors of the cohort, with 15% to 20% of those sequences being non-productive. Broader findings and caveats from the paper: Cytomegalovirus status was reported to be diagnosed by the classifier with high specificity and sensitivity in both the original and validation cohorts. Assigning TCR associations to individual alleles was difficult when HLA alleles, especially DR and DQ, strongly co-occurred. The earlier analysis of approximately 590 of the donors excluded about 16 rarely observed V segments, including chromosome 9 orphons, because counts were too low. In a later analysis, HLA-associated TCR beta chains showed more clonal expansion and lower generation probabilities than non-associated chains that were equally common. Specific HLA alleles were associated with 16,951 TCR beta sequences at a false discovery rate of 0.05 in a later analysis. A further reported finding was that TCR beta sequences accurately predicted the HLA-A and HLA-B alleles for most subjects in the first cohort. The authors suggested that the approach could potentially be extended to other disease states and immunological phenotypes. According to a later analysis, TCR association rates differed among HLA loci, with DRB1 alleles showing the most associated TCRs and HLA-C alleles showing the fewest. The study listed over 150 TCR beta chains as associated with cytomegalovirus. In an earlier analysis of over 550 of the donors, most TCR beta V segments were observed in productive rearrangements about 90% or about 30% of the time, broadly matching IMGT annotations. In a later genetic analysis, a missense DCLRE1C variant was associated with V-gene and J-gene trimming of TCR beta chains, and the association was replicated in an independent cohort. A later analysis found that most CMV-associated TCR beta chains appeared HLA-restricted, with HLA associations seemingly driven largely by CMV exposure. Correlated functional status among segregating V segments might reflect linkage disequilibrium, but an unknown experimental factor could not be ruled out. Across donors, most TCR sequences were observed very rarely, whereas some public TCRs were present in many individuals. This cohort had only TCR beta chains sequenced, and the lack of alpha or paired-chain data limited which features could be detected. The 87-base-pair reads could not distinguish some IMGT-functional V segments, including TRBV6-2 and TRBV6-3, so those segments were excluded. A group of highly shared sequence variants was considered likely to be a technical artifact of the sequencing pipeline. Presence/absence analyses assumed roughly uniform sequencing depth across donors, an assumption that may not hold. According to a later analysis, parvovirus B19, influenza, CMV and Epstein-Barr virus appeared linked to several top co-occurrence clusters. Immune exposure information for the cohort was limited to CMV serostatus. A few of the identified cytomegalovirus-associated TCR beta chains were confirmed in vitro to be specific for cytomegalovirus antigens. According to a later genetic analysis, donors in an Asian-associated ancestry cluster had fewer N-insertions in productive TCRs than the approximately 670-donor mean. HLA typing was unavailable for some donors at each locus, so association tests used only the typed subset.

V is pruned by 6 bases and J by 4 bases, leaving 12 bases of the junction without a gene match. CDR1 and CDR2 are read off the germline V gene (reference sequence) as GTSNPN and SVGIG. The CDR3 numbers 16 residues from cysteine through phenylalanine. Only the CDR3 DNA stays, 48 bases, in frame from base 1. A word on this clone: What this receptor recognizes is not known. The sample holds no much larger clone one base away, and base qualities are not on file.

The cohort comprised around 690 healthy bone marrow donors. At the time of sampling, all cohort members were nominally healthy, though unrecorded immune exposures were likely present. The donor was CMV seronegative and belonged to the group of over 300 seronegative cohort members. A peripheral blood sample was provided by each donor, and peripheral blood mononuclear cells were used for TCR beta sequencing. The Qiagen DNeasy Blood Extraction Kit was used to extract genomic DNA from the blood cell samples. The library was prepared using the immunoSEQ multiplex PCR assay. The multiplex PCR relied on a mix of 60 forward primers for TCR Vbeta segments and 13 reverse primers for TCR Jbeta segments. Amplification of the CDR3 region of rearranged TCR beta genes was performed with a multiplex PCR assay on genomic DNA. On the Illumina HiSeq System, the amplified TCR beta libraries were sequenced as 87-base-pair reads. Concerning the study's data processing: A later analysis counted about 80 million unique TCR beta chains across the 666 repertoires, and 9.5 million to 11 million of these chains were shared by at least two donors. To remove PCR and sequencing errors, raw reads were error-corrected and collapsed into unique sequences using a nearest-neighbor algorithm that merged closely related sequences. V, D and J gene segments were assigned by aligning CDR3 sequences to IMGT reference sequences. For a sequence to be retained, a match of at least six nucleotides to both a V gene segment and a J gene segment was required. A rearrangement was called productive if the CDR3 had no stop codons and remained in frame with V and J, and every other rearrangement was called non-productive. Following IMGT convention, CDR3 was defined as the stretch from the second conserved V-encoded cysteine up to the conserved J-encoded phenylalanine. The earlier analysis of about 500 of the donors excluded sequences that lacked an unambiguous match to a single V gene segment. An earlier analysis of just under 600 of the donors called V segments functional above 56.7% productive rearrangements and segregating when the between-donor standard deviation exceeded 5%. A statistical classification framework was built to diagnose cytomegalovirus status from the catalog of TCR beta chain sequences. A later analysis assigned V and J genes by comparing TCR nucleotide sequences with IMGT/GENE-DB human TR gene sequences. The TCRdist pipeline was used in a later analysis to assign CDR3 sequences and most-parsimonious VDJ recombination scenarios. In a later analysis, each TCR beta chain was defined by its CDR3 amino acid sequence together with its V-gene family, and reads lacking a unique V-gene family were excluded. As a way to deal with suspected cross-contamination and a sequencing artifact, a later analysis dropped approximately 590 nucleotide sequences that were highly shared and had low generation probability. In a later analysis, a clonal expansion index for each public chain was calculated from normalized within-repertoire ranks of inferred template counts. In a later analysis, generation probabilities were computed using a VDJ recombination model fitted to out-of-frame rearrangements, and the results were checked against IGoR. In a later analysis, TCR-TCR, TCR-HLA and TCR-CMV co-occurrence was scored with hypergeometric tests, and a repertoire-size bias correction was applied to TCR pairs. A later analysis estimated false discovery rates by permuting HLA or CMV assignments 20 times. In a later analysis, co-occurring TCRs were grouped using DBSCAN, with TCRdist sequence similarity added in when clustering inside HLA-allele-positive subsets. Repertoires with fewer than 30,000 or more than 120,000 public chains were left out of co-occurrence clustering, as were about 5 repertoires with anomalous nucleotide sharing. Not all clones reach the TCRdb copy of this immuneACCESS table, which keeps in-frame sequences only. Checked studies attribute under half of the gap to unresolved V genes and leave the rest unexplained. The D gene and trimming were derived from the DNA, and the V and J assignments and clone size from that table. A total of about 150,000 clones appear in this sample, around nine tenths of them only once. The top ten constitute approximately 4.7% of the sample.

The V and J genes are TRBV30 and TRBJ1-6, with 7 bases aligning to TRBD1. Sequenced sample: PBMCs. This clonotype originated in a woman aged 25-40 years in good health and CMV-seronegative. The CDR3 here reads CACPGQGGGYNSPLHF. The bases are TGTGCCTGTCCCGGCCAGGGGGGCGGGTATAATTCACCCCTCCACTTT.